This passage covers 2 T cell receptor beta chains from one sample sequenced in a study of identical twins. One entry per CDR3 protein, called by TCRdb with MiXCR from the 5' RACE reads. Of fewer than 900,000 distinct CDR3 sequences listed, 20% to 25% were seen once; the top ten hold more than 4%. The same data also contributed to another study, on T cells expressing NK-cell markers.

Sequenced: PBMCs. The receptors were sampled from a woman younger than 35 in good health.

This rearrangement joins TRBV20-1 to TRBJ2-1, with D unclear. There are 14 residues in the CDR3. The V end was cut by 7 bases, the J end by 2 bases, with 15 bases between. Germline V gene data show CDR1 as DFQATT and CDR2 as SNEGSKA (reference sequence). The CDR3: CSVLGSFAYNEQFF. CDR3 DNA sequence: TGCAGTGTATTGGGCAGTTTCGCCTACAATGAGCAGTTCTTC.

This clonotype was observed at least ten times. This chain links TRBV27 with TRBJ2-5; 8 bases are a match to TRBD2. Germline V gene lookup returns CDR1 MNHEY and CDR2 SMNVEV (reference sequence). V dropped 5 bases and J dropped 4; count of bases not matched to a gene: 3. This CDR3 contains 13 residues. The CDR3, as DNA: TGTGCCAGCAGTATAAGCGGGAGAGAGACCCAGTACTTC. It is translated as CASSISGRETQYF.